A single TCR beta chain is shown here with its context. This record comes from a study of blood T cell repertoires in COVID-19. As for the study in general: T cells, B-cell-depleted T cells, or PBMCs provided the cDNA or gDNA that served as material.

In the source study's methods: Quantification of nucleated cells was approximated via reference gene primer amplification. Only in-frame clones appear in the TCRdb table, and some are missing; sequencing was by immunoSEQ multiplex PCR. V and J calls and clone size are copied from that table; D and trimming were computed from the DNA. The sample yields approximately 94,000 clones, roughly 80% seen once. This CDR3 comprises 11 residues. Trimming at V came to 8 bases and at J to 3 bases, leaving 1 base not matched to a gene. Germline V gene lookup returns CDR1 SGHTA and CDR2 FQGNSA. This sequence joins TRBV7-2 and TRBJ2-7; 7 nucleotides align to TRBD1. The sample comprised peripheral blood. The TCR originated in a human donor in a cohort sampled during active COVID-19. The CDR3 reads CASGTDYEQYF. CDR3 sequence (DNA): TGTGCCAGCGGGACAGACTACGAGCAGTACTTC.